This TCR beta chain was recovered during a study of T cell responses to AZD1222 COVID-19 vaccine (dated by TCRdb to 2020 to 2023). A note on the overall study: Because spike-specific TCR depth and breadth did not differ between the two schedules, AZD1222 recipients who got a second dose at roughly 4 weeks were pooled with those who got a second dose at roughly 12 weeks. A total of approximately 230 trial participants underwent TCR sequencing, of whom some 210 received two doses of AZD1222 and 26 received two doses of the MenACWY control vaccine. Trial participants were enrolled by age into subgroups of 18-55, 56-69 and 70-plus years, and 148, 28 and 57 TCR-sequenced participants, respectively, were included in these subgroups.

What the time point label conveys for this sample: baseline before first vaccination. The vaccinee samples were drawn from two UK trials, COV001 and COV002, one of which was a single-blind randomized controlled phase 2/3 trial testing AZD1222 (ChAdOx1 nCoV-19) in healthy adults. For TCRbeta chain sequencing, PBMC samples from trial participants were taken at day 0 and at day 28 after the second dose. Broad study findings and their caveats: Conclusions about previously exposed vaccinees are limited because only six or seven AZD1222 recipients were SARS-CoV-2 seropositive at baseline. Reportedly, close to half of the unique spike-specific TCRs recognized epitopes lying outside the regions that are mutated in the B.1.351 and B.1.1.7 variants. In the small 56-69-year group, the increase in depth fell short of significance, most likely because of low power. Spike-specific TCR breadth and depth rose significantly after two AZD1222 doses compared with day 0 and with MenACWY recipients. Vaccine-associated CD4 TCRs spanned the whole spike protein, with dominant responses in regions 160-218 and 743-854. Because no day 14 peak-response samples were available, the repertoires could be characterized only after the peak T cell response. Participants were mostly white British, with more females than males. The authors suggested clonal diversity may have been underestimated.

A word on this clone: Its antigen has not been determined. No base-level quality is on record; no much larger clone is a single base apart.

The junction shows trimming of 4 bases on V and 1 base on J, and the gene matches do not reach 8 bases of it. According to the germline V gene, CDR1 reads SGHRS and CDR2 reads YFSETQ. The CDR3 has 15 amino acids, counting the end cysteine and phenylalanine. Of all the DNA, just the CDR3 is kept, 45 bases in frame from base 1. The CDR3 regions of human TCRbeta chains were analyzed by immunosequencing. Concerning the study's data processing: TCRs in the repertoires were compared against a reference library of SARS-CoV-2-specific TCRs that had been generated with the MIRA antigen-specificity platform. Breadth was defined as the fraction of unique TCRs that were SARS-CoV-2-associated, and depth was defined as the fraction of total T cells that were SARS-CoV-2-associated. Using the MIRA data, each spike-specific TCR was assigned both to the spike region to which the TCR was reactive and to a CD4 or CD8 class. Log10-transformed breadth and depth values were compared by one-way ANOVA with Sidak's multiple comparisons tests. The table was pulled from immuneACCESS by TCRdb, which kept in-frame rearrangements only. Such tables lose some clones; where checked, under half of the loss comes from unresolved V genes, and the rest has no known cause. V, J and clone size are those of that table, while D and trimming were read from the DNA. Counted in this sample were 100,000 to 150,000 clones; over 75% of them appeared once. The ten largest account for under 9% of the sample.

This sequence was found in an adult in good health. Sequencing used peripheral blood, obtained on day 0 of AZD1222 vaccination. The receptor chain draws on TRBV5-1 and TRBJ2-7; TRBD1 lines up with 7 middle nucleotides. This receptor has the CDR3 CASSPPGQFSYEQYF. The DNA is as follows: TGCGCCAGCAGCCCTCCGGGACAGTTTTCCTACGAGCAGTACTTC.